This entry is about one T cell receptor beta chain. This sample stems from a study of blood T cell repertoires in COVID-19. Study information: Samples representing acute and convalescent COVID-19 were sourced from the United States, Italy and Spain. T cells, B-cell-depleted T cells, or PBMCs supplied cDNA or gDNA.

The CDR3 has 16 residues. Trimming pared 3 bases from V and 0 bases from J, leaving 15 bases between. Germline V gene sequence: CDR1 WNHNN, CDR2 SYGVQD (reference sequence). In the study's own analysis: Amplifying reference gene primers gave estimates of nucleated cell counts. Sequencing used immunoSEQ multiplex PCR; TCRdb keeps in-frame clones, though not all of them. The V and J calls and clone size come from that table; D and trimming were worked out from the DNA. In the table there are fewer than 250,000 clones, about nine tenths of which are singletons. The specimen sequenced was peripheral blood. The sequence was obtained from a woman between 50 and 59 years old with acute or convalescent COVID-19. The rearrangement links TRBV10-1 to TRBJ2-7, with D perhaps TRBD1 (6 bases). The CDR3 reads CASSDIDQGISYEQYF. CDR3 nucleotide sequence: TGCGCCAGCAGTGACATTGATCAGGGGATCTCCTACGAGCAGTACTTC.